This T cell receptor beta chain was documented in a study of memory CD4+ T cells and cytomegalovirus serostatus. Study as a whole: Of the healthy Belgian adults, fewer than 10 were CMV seropositive and approximately 24 seronegative. Findings and limits, study-wide: About 40% of the roughly 150 known CMV-associated TCRbeta sequences appeared in CD4+ memory.

A word on this clone: The antigen remains unidentified.

Germline CDR1 reads SGHTA; CDR2 reads FQGNSA. V trimming: 5 bases; J trimming: 6 bases; junction bases outside the gene matches: 9. The CDR3 runs to 16 residues. Some clones are missing from TCRdb's copy, which holds only in-frame ones; the method was immunoSEQ multiplex PCR. The profile covers about 50,000 clones, with about 73% appearing a single time and about 0.64% taken by the ten largest. Single viable CD3+CD4+CD8-CD45RO+ cells were sorted as the memory CD4+ T cells. Positive selection with CD4 microbeads enriched total CD4+ T cells. This TCR was sampled from an adult in good health and CMV-seronegative. What was sequenced was memory CD4+ T cells from blood. The rearrangement links TRBV7-2 to TRBJ2-1, with TRBD2 matching over 11 bases. This CDR3 is CASSAVGLAGGNEQFF. In nucleotides, the CDR3 is TGTGCCAGCAGCGCAGTCGGGCTAGCGGGAGGCAATGAGCAGTTCTTC.